This T cell receptor beta chain is drawn from a study of Tregs in tolerant kidney transplant recipients. Study-wide results and caveats: Tregs expanded with activated donor B cells seemed most donor-specific.

The table came from immunoSEQ multiplex PCR; TCRdb's copy has only in-frame clones and leaves some out. The sample holds about 33,000 clones. Points on this clone: Its specificity is unknown. The CDR3 end falls 3 residues outside the read, so it is completed with the germline J gene.

Thawed PBMCs were FACS-sorted into unstimulated CD4+CD25+CD127- regulatory T cells, CD4+CD25- non-regulatory cells, CD4 and CD8 cells. CDR1 is ENHRY, CDR2 SYGVKD, per germline. The ends lost 0 bases at V and 1 base at J; junction bases unmatched: 3. The CDR3 spans 16 residues. The chain couples TRBV10-3 to TRBJ2-5, with 9 bases fitting TRBD2. This clonotype was obtained from a human donor who received a combined kidney and bone marrow transplant. Here the sequenced sample was CD8+ T cells from blood, taken before the transplant. CDR3 sequence reads: CAISESLAGVQETQYF. The CDR3 DNA, read in part, is TGTGCCATCAGTGAGTCGTTAGCGGGGGTCCAAGAGACC.